A selection of T cell receptor beta chains follows, all from one sample in a study of blood T cell repertoires in COVID-19. Clones were sequenced by immunoSEQ multiplex PCR, and TCRdb holds only the in-frame ones, with some missing. The data show a few hundred thousand clones, with roughly 88% seen just once and about 4.3% held by the top ten. Specimen: PBMCs or T cells enriched from blood (not recorded which). The receptors were sampled from a young woman who had recovered from COVID-19. Both conserved end residues are part of each CDR3. The D gene is left open where the match is weak. Size values are once, few and many counts, or a class for expanded clones, and some rows have none.

j_call: TRBJ1-5; clone_size: NA; v_call: TRBV7-8; d_call: TRBD1; cdr3_aa: CASSPGGRDQPQHF; cdr3_nt: TGTGCCAGCAGCCCAGGGGGCCGGGATCAGCCCCAGCATTTT
j_call: TRBJ2-5; clone_size: NA; v_call: TRBV27; d_call: TRBD2; cdr3_aa: CASSLSMGLAGKETQYF; cdr3_nt: TGTGCCAGCAGTTTATCGATGGGACTAGCGGGAAAAGAGACCCAGTACTTC
j_call: TRBJ1-1; clone_size: NA; v_call: TRBV5-5; d_call: TRBD1; cdr3_aa: CASSEQGDTEAFF; cdr3_nt: TGTGCCAGCAGCGAACAGGGGGACACTGAAGCTTTCTTT
j_call: TRBJ2-2; clone_size: few; v_call: TRBV4-2; d_call: TRBD2; cdr3_aa: CAFGTTNTGELFF; cdr3_nt: TGTGCCTTCGGGACTACGAACACCGGGGAGCTGTTTTTT
j_call: TRBJ1-1; clone_size: NA; v_call: TRBV19; d_call: NA; cdr3_aa: CASSIQGRAEAFF; cdr3_nt: TGTGCCAGTAGTATACAGGGGCGGGCTGAAGCTTTCTTT
j_call: TRBJ1-4; clone_size: NA; v_call: TRBV30; d_call: NA; cdr3_aa: CAWNKGLSNEKLFF; cdr3_nt: TGTGCCTGGAATAAGGGGTTAAGTAATGAAAAACTGTTTTTT
j_call: TRBJ2-5; clone_size: NA; v_call: TRBV28; d_call: NA; cdr3_aa: CASSLGRAPETQYF; cdr3_nt: TGTGCCAGCAGTTTGGGCAGGGCTCCAGAGACCCAGTACTTC
j_call: TRBJ1-6; clone_size: NA; v_call: TRBV3-1/TRBV3-2; d_call: NA; cdr3_aa: CASTGQRNNSPLHF; cdr3_nt: TGTGCCAGCACAGGACAGAGAAATAATTCACCCCTCCACTTT
j_call: TRBJ1-2; clone_size: NA; v_call: TRBV19; d_call: NA; cdr3_aa: CASTGDHYGYTF; cdr3_nt: TGTGCCAGTACAGGGGATCACTATGGCTACACCTTC
j_call: TRBJ1-2; clone_size: NA; v_call: TRBV15; d_call: TRBD1; cdr3_aa: CATSSGRTGSFGYTF; cdr3_nt: TGTGCCACCAGCAGTGGGAGGACAGGGAGTTTTGGCTACACCTTC
j_call: TRBJ1-5; clone_size: NA; v_call: TRBV28; d_call: TRBD1; cdr3_aa: CASRGQGGWGNQPQHF; cdr3_nt: TGTGCCAGCCGGGGACAGGGGGGTTGGGGCAATCAGCCCCAGCATTTT
j_call: TRBJ2-7; clone_size: NA; v_call: TRBV5-1; d_call: TRBD1; cdr3_aa: CASSLGGTGLTEQYF; cdr3_nt: TGCGCCAGCAGCCTAGGAGGGACAGGGCTCACCGAGCAGTACTTC
j_call: TRBJ2-6; clone_size: NA; v_call: TRBV3-1/TRBV3-2; d_call: NA; cdr3_aa: CASSQEMVQGGPGANVLTF; cdr3_nt: TGTGCCAGCAGCCAAGAAATGGTTCAGGGAGGCCCTGGGGCCAACGTCCTGACTTTC
j_call: TRBJ1-1; clone_size: NA; v_call: TRBV28; d_call: NA; cdr3_aa: CASSLTFNTEAFF; cdr3_nt: TGTGCCAGCAGCCTGACTTTCAACACTGAAGCTTTCTTT